Listed below are T cell receptor beta chains from one sample, sequenced in a study of T-cell memory formation after mild COVID-19. TCRdb itself ran the 5' RACE reads through MiXCR, one entry per CDR3 protein. Here the sample spans around 450,000 distinct CDR3 sequences, roughly a quarter being singletons. The sample was PBMCs or a T cell subset sorted from them (not recorded which). These receptors all stem from an adult woman who had mild COVID-19 (a few samples of this study predate the infection). Cell type and time point are not known. Both conserved end residues are part of each CDR3. The D gene is left open where the match is weak. Rows give clone size only sometimes, using once, few, many, or a class for an expanded clone.

j_call	d_call	clone_size	v_call	cdr3_aa	cdr3_nt
TRBJ2-7	TRBD1	few	TRBV24-1	CATSHRDSGTYEQYF	TGTGCCACCAGTCACCGGGACAGCGGTACCTACGAGCAGTACTTC
TRBJ2-7	-	few	TRBV9	CASSPLDNYEQYF	TGTGCCAGCAGCCCCCTGGATAACTACGAGCAGTACTTC
TRBJ1-1	-	-	TRBV4-3	CASSQRRGLMGGNTEAFF	TGCGCCAGCAGCCAAAGGCGGGGCCTTATGGGGGGGAACACTGAAGCTTTCTTT
TRBJ1-2	-	few	TRBV5-1	CASSYHPGQETYGYTF	TGCGCCAGCAGCTACCACCCGGGCCAGGAGACCTATGGCTACACCTTC
TRBJ1-5	-	-	TRBV7-9	CASSPGPRDINQPQHF	TGTGCCAGCAGCCCCGGTCCCCGGGACATCAATCAGCCCCAGCATTTT
TRBJ1-1	TRBD1	few	TRBV2	CASSGGTGSEAFF	TGTGCCAGCAGTGGAGGGACAGGGTCTGAAGCTTTCTTT
TRBJ2-2	-	many	TRBV12-3/TRBV12-4	CASSPGAGELFF	TGTGCCAGCAGTCCAGGGGCCGGGGAGCTGTTTTTT
TRBJ2-2	-	few	TRBV7-2	CASTSSGPRAGELFF	TGTGCCAGCACATCGAGCGGGCCTCGGGCCGGGGAGCTGTTTTTT
TRBJ2-7	TRBD2	-	TRBV15	CATSETLAGVVSYEQYF	TGTGCCACCAGCGAAACATTAGCGGGAGTGGTCTCCTACGAGCAGTACTTC
TRBJ2-2	-	few	TRBV5-1	CASSSEIPRTGELFF	TGCGCCAGCAGCTCCGAGATCCCTCGAACCGGGGAGCTGTTTTTT
TRBJ2-3	TRBD2	few	TRBV29-1	CSVDGSGGLTDTQYF	TGCAGCGTTGATGGTAGCGGGGGGCTCACAGATACGCAGTATTTT
TRBJ1-2	-	-	TRBV12-3/TRBV12-4	CASSFFGAGGYTF	TGTGCCAGCAGTTTTTTCGGAGCCGGAGGCTACACCTTC
TRBJ2-2	-	-	TRBV7-6	CASSLLSRAGELFF	TGTGCCAGCAGCTTACTCTCAAGGGCCGGGGAGCTGTTTTTT
TRBJ1-6	-	few	TRBV24-1	CATSDGNSPLHF	TGTGCCACCAGTGACGGTAATTCACCCCTCCACTTT
TRBJ1-1	-	few	TRBV20-1	CSARDPFEAFF	TGCAGTGCTAGAGATCCGTTTGAAGCTTTCTTT